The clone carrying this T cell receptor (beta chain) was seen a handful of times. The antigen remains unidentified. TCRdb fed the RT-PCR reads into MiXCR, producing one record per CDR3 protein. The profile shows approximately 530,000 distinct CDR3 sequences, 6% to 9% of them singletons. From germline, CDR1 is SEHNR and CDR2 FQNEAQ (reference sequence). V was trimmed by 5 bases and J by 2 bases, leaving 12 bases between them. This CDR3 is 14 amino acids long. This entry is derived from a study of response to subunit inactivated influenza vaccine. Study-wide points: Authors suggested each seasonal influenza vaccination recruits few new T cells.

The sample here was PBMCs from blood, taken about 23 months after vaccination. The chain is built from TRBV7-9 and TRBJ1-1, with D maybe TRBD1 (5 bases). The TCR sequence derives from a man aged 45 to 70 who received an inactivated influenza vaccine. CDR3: CASSSIGGNTEAFF. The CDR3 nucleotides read TGTGCCAGCAGCAGCATCGGGGGTAACACTGAAGCTTTCTTT.